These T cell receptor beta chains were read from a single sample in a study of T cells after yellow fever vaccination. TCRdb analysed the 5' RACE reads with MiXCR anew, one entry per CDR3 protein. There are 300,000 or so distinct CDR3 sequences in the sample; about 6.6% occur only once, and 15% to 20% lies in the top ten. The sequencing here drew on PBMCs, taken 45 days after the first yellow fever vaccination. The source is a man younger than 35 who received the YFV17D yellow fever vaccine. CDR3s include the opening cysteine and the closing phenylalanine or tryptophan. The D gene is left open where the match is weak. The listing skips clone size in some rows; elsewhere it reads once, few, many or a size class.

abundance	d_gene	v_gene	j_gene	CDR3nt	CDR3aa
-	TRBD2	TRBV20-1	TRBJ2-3	TGCAGTGCTTCCCCATCGGGGGGGCGTGGAGATACGCAGTATTTT	CSASPSGGRGDTQYF
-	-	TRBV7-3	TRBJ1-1	TGTGCCAGCAGCTTGAGCCCCCTAGGGGACACTGAAGCTTTCTTT	CASSLSPLGDTEAFF
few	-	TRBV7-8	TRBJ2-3	TGTGCCAGCAGCTTAGCTTTGCGGGGCACTAGCACAGATACGCAGTATTTT	CASSLALRGTSTDTQYF
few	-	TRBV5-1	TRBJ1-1	TGCGCCAGCAGCCCGGGCCCGGAGCACACTGAAGCTTTCTTT	CASSPGPEHTEAFF
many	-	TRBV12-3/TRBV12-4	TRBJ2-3	TGTGCCAGCACCTTAGGCGGAATTTGGGGAGATACGCAGTATTTT	CASTLGGIWGDTQYF
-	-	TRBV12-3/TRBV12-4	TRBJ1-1	TGTGCCAGCAGTTTAGCGCGCCTAGCTTTCTTT	CASSLARLAFF
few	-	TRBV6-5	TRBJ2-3	TGTGCCAGCAGTTACGGCCCCACAGATACGCAGTATTTT	CASSYGPTDTQYF
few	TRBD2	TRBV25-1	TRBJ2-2	TGTGCCAGCAAAGGGGAGGGCGGGAACACCGGGGAGCTGTTTTTT	CASKGEGGNTGELFF
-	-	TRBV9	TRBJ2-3	TGTGCCAGCAGCTCAGGGGTAGGGTTGGATACGCAGTATTTT	CASSSGVGLDTQYF
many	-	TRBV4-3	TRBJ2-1	TGCGCCAGCAGCCATCTGCCCAGCTCCTACAATGAGCAGTTCTTC	CASSHLPSSYNEQFF
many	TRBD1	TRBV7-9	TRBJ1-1	TGTGCCAGCAGCTTGACAGGGATGAACACTGAAGCTTTCTTT	CASSLTGMNTEAFF
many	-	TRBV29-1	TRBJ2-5	TGCAGCGTCGAGGGCGTCGGGACCCAGTACTTC	CSVEGVGTQYF
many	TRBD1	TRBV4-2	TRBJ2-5	TGTGCCAGCAGCCTCGACAGGGGAACGGAGACCCAGTACTTC	CASSLDRGTETQYF
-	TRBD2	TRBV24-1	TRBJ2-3	TGTGCCACCAGTGATCGTCTAGCGGGGGGGCACACAGATACGCAGTATTTT	CATSDRLAGGHTDTQYF
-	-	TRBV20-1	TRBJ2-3	TGCAGTGCTAGAGATCACTTGACCGGGGTAGATACGCAGTATTTT	CSARDHLTGVDTQYF
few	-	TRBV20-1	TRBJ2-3	TGCAGTGCTCGAAACTACAGGACGGGATCAGATACGCAGTATTTT	CSARNYRTGSDTQYF
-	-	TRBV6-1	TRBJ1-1	TGTGCCAGCACCCGGCCGGGAGGTACTGAAGCTTTCTTT	CASTRPGGTEAFF
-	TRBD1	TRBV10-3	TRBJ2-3	TGTGCCATCACGACAGGGATTAGAGTAGATACGCAGTATTTT	CAITTGIRVDTQYF
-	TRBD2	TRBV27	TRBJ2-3	TGTGCCAGCAGTCTCTACTCTAGCGGGAGCACAGATACGCAGTATTTT	CASSLYSSGSTDTQYF
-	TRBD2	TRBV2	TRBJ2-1	TGTGCCAGCTCTAGCCCCCTAGCGGGTCCCTCCTACAATGAGCAGTTCTTC	CASSSPLAGPSYNEQFF
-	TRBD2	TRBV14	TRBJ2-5	TGTGCCAGCAGCCAACTACTAGCGGGGGTTGAGACCCAGTACTTC	CASSQLLAGVETQYF
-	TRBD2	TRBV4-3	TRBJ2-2	TGCGCCAGCAGCCAAGAAAGTAGCGGGGGGGCTGGCGGGGAGCTGTTTTTT	CASSQESSGGAGGELFF
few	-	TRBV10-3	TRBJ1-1	TGTGCCATCAGTGAGTCTGAAAGCAACACTGAAGCTTTCTTT	CAISESESNTEAFF
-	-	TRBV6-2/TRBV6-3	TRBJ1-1	TGTGCCAGCAGTTCCGGTCCCTTGAGGGATATGAACACTGAAGCTTTCTTT	CASSSGPLRDMNTEAFF
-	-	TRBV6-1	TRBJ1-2	TGTGCCAGCAGTGCGGACATATCTGGGGAGTTGCGCGGCTACACCTTC	CASSADISGELRGYTF
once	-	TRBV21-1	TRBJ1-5	TGTGCCAGCAGCAAATTCTGTAGAAGAGGGGCTCAGCCCCAGCATTTT	CASSKFCRRGAQPQHF
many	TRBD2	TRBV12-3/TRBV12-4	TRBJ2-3	TGTGCCAGCAGTATTAGCGGGGACCTCACAGATACGCAGTATTTT	CASSISGDLTDTQYF
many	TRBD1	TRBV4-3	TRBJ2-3	TGCGCCAGCAGCTCCTGGACAGGGCCAGATACGCAGTATTTT	CASSSWTGPDTQYF
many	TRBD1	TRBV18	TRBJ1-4	TGTGCCAGCTCGCCAGCCCGGGACAGGTTTAATGGAAAACTGTTTTTT	CASSPARDRFNGKLFF
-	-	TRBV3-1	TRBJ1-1	TGTGCCAGCAGCCAAGCTCAGAACACTGAAGCTTTCTTT	CASSQAQNTEAFF
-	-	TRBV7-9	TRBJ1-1	TGTGCCAGCAGCTCGGACGGACGAGGGAGGAACACTGAAGCTTTCTTT	CASSSDGRGRNTEAFF